These 28 T cell receptor beta chains came from one sample sequenced in a study of cytomegalovirus exposure and HLA in healthy donors. The PCR used 60 Vbeta and 13 Jbeta primers. Measured with immunoSEQ multiplex PCR; TCRdb has only the in-frame clones, and not every one. The sample yields 120,000 or so clones, under 80% seen once. Sequences were obtained from PBMCs. The receptors come from a man between 40 and 49 years old in good health and CMV-seropositive.

V usage is TRBV12-5 and J usage is TRBJ1-4; D is ambiguous. The CDR3 covers 14 residues. The germline CDR1 and CDR2 sequences are LGHNT and FRNRAP. The V and J ends lost 6 bases and 3 bases respectively, with 11 bases between them. The chain's CDR3 is CASGNGQANEKLFF. CDR3 DNA sequence: TGTGCTAGTGGGAATGGGCAGGCTAATGAAAAACTGTTTTTT.

The chain has TRBV27 and TRBJ2-7, with D maybe TRBD2 (5 bases). CDR1 MNHEY and CDR2 SMNVEV come from the germline V gene (reference sequence). V was shortened by 3 bases and J by 3 bases, with 15 bases between the two germline ends. The CDR3 extends over 15 amino acids. The CDR3: CASSLGPAEGYEQYF. The DNA of the CDR3 is TGTGCCAGCAGTTTGGGCCCGGCTGAGGGCTACGAGCAGTACTTC.

The chain joins TRBV10-3 to TRBJ1-4; 8 nucleotides line up with TRBD1. CDR1 and CDR2 from the germline V gene are ENHRY and SYGVKD. The CDR3 covers 15 residues. The ends lost 10 bases at V and 7 bases at J; junction bases unmatched: 14. The chain's CDR3 is CATRAGDRGGEKLFF. The CDR3 DNA follows: TGTGCCACCCGTGCCGGTGACAGGGGAGGTGAAAAACTGTTTTTT.

The chain couples TRBV5-1 to TRBJ2-3; D is undetermined. From germline, CDR1 is SGHRS and CDR2 YFSETQ. CDR3 length: 15 amino acids. V lost 0 bases and J 1 base, leaving 9 bases between the germline ends. CDR3 region: CASSLAFPGTDTQYF. The CDR3 DNA sequence: TGCGCCAGCAGCTTGGCCTTTCCAGGCACAGATACGCAGTATTTT.

V is TRBV10-3 and J is TRBJ1-1; D uncertain. V was cut by 0 bases and J by 4 bases, with 9 bases left in between. CDR3 length: 14 residues. Germline loops: CDR1 ENHRY, CDR2 SYGVKD. DNA of the CDR3: TGTGCCATCAGTGAGTCGTCGAGAGGCACTGAAGCTTTCTTT. Protein product: CAISESSRGTEAFF.

This clone came up a few times. This chain links TRBV2 with TRBJ2-2; possible D gene TRBD2, 6 bases. In germline, CDR1 is SNHLY, CDR2 FYNNEI. This CDR3 contains 14 residues. V lost 5 bases and J lost 5, with 12 bases in between. The CDR3 protein is CASSQAGRTGELFF. CDR3 sequence (DNA): TGTGCCAGCAGTCAGGCAGGGAGGACCGGGGAGCTGTTTTTT.

This chain joins TRBV5-1 and TRBJ1-5; D remains ambiguous. Between the trimmed V and J ends, which lost 0 bases and 3 bases, there was a span of 10 bases. CDR3 size: 15 residues. Per germline, CDR1 SGHRS and CDR2 YFSETQ. The CDR3 sequence is CASSLDTDYNQPQHF. CDR3 nucleotides: TGCGCCAGCAGCTTGGATACAGATTACAATCAGCCCCAGCATTTT.

This clone has just one count. The V gene is TRBV7-2, the J gene TRBJ1-1; TRBD1 matches at 8 bases. Per germline, CDR1 SGHTA and CDR2 FQGNSA. The CDR3 covers 15 residues. Trimming removed 2 bases from V and 5 bases from J; junction bases left unmatched: 7. The CDR3 DNA reads TGTGCCAGCAGCTTATTGGCAGGGGGCCCGACTGAAGCTTTCTTT. Its protein is CASSLLAGGPTEAFF. The variable domain in full, completed from reference TRBV7-2 and TRBJ1-1, reads GAGVSQSPSNKVTEKGKDVELRCDPISGHTALYWYRQSLGQGLEFLIYFQGNSAPDKSGLPSDRFSAERTGGSVSTLTIQRTQQEDSAVYLCASSLLAGGPTEAFFGQGTRLTVV.

This clone occurred a few times. The V gene is TRBV30, the J gene TRBJ1-6; D gene unclear. Trimming took 5 bases from V and 6 from J, leaving 5 bases between them. CDR3 length equals 11 residues. Germline loops: CDR1 GTSNPN, CDR2 SVGIG (reference sequence). CDR3 DNA: TGTGCCTGGTCCGTTAATTCACCCCTCCACTTT. This codes for CAWSVNSPLHF.

The chain employs TRBV13 and TRBJ1-6; 8 nucleotides agree with TRBD1. Germline V gene data show CDR1 as PRHDT and CDR2 as FYEKMQ (reference sequence). This CDR3 has 15 amino acids. V lost 7 bases to trimming and J lost 6 bases; unmatched junction nucleotides: 8. CDR3: CASTPPDRGNSPLHF. DNA for the CDR3: TGTGCCAGCACCCCCCCCGACAGGGGTAATTCACCCCTCCACTTT. Full variable domain (remainder filled in from reference TRBV13 and TRBJ1-6): AAGVIQSPRHLIKEKRETATLKCYPIPRHDTVYWYQQGPGQDPQFLISFYEKMQSDKGSIPDRFSAQQFSDYHSELNMSSLELGDSALYFCASTPPDRGNSPLHFGNGTRLTVT.

V gene TRBV9 combines with J gene TRBJ2-3, with unresolved D. CDR3 length equals 12 residues. V lost 4 bases and J lost 0, with 3 bases in between. Per the germline V gene, CDR1 is SGDLS and CDR2 is YYNGEE. Here the CDR3 reads CASSPSTDTQYF. In DNA, the CDR3 is TGTGCCAGCAGCCCAAGCACAGATACGCAGTATTTT.

The chain couples TRBV7-8 to TRBJ1-2; a weak D match, TRBD1 (5 bases). Germline V CDR1 and CDR2: SGHVS, FQNEAQ. The germline V and J ends were trimmed by 4 bases and 5 bases, with 14 bases remaining between them. The CDR3 totals 14 residues. CDR3 coding DNA: TGTGCCAGCAGCTATGAAGGGGCCCTTTATGGCTACACCTTC. It encodes CASSYEGALYGYTF.

As for this clone: The junction does not match germline at one end; this may be a read error. The chain recombines TRBV7-2 with TRBJ2-2; perhaps TRBD2 as D (6 bases). This CDR3 region has 15 residues. Per the germline V gene, CDR1 is SGHTA and CDR2 is FQGNSA. The CDR3 DNA follows: TGTGCCAGCAGCGCTGACGCGGGGAGGACCGAGGAGCTGTTTTTT. The encoded protein is CASSADAGRTEELFF. Complete variable domain (other parts from reference TRBV7-2 and TRBJ2-2): GAGVSQSPSNKVTEKGKDVELRCDPISGHTALYWYRQSLGQGLEFLIYFQGNSAPDKSGLPSDRFSAERTGGSVSTLTIQRTQQEDSAVYLCASSADAGRTEELFFGEGSRLTVL.

The J gene is TRBJ1-2, the V gene TRBV28; no definite D call. The V end was cut by 3 bases, the J end by 7 bases, with 6 bases between. The V gene's germline CDR1 is MDHEN and CDR2 SYDVKM. CDR3 length equals 11 residues. For the CDR3, the DNA is TGTGCCAGCAGTTTGGGCCCTGGCTACACCTTC. Translating gives CASSLGPGYTF.

V is TRBV5-1 and J is TRBJ2-7, with 13 bases aligning to TRBD2. Germline assignment: CDR1 SGHRS and CDR2 YFSETQ. Unmatched junction bases numbered 6, after V lost 4 bases and J lost 2 bases. The CDR3 sequence is 16 residues long. The CDR3 loop is CASSLGTSGTTYEQYF. In nucleotides, the CDR3 is TGCGCCAGCAGCCTGGGGACTAGCGGGACTACCTACGAGCAGTACTTC.

The chain's CDR3 is CASSNGQGIEQYF. CDR3 DNA: TGTGCCAGCAGTAACGGACAGGGGATCGAGCAGTACTTC. The J gene is TRBJ2-7, the V gene TRBV2; 9 nucleotides line up with TRBD1. CDR1 SNHLY and CDR2 FYNNEI come from the germline V gene. This CDR3 is built from 13 residues. V was pared by 5 bases and J by 6 bases, with 5 bases of the junction left unmatched.

The chain recombines TRBV10-2 with TRBJ2-7; 7 bases line up with TRBD1. The V gene end was trimmed by 6 bases and the J gene end by 2 bases; junction bases not matched to a gene: 4. CDR1 and CDR2 (germline): WSHSY, SAAADI. The CDR3 runs 13 residues. The CDR3 reads CASRGQATYEQYF. The CDR3 nucleotides read TGCGCCAGCAGAGGACAGGCGACCTACGAGCAGTACTTC.

The chain recombines TRBV14 with TRBJ1-2; TRBD1 might be the D (6 bases). V lost 4 bases and J lost 0, with 9 bases in between. Per germline, CDR1 SGHDN and CDR2 FVKESK. The CDR3 contains 14 residues. The CDR3, as DNA: TGTGCCAGCAGCCCCTCAGGGGCTAACTATGGCTACACCTTC. Translated: CASSPSGANYGYTF.

This clone has only a few counts. The chain recombines TRBV7-3 with TRBJ2-2, with 9 bases that match TRBD2. CDR3 length: 16 amino acids. CDR1 is SGHTA, CDR2 FQGTGA, per germline. Germline trimming cut 5 bases from V and 2 bases from J; bases unmatched to any gene: 6. The CDR3: CASSPRGGVNTGELFF. CDR3 DNA: TGTGCCAGCAGCCCGCGGGGGGGGGTCAACACCGGGGAGCTGTTTTTT.

CDR3 in amino acids: CASSSEGGRTDTQYF. The CDR3 region has the DNA TGTGCCAGCAGCTCAGAGGGCGGGAGGACAGATACGCAGTATTTT. The chain uses TRBV7-9 and TRBJ2-3, with 8 bases aligning to TRBD2. J gave up 3 bases and V 4 bases, and 6 bases lay outside the gene matches. The germline CDR1 and CDR2 sequences are SEHNR and FQNEAQ (reference sequence). This CDR3 contains 15 residues.

The gene calls are TRBV7-9 and TRBJ1-4, with 7 bases aligning to TRBD1. Trimming at V came to 0 bases and at J to 0 bases, leaving 4 bases not matched to a gene. CDR1 and CDR2 (germline): SEHNR, FQNEAQ (reference sequence). The CDR3 has 17 residues. The CDR3 DNA is TGTGCCAGCAGCTTAGCCAGGGGGGAGTCAACTAATGAAAAACTGTTTTTT. Residues: CASSLARGESTNEKLFF.

The rearrangement uses TRBV5-1 and TRBJ1-2; TRBD1 matches at 8 bases. This CDR3 spans 15 amino acids. Germline CDR1 is SGHRS and CDR2 is YFSETQ. The trim removed 0 bases at V and 2 bases at J, leaving 3 bases unmatched. CDR3 region: CASSLDPGGNYGYTF. The CDR3 DNA reads TGCGCCAGCAGCTTGGATCCAGGGGGCAACTATGGCTACACCTTC. The full variable domain, in which reference TRBV5-1 and TRBJ1-2 provide the parts outside the CDR3, is KAGVTQTPRYLIKTRGQQVTLSCSPISGHRSVSWYQQTPGQGLQFLFEYFSETQRNKGNFPGRFSGRQFSNSRSEMNVSTLELGDSALYLCASSLDPGGNYGYTFGSGTRLTVV.

V usage is TRBV28 and J usage is TRBJ2-4; tentative D call: TRBD2 (7 bases). This CDR3 region has 15 residues. Trimming stripped 5 bases from V and 1 base from J, with 12 bases between. Germline values: CDR1 MDHEN, CDR2 SYDVKM. The CDR3 region has the DNA TGTGCCAGCAGTCTTAAGGGGGGGGCCAAAAACATTCAGTACTTC. This codes for CASSLKGGAKNIQYF.

V and J are TRBV10-1 and TRBJ2-3, with a possible D match to TRBD2 (6 bases). V was clipped by 2 bases and J by 0 bases, with 6 bases between them. CDR1 is WNHNN, CDR2 SYGVQD, per germline (reference sequence). The CDR3 is 14 amino acids. This chain's CDR3 is CASSEGTSTDTQYF. CDR3 nucleotides: TGCGCCAGCAGTGAGGGGACTAGCACAGATACGCAGTATTTT.

V gene TRBV15 combines with J gene TRBJ1-3; D may be TRBD1 (6 bases). Germline CDR1 reads LNHNV; CDR2 reads YYDKDF (reference sequence). The CDR3 consists of 18 residues. Trimming removed 0 bases at V and 0 bases at J, with 15 bases between. The CDR3 nucleotides are TGTGCCACCAGCAGAGATGTCCCGGGACAAATCTCTGGAAACACCATATATTTT. The encoded protein is CATSRDVPGQISGNTIYF.

The rearrangement joins TRBV5-6 to TRBJ2-1; 12 nucleotides agree with TRBD2. V lost 0 bases, J lost 7 bases, and 5 bases stayed unmatched. Germline V gives CDR1 SGHDT, CDR2 YYEEEE. CDR3 length: 16 amino acids. The CDR3 nucleotides are TGTGCCAGCAGCTTGGGTACTAGCGGGAGGTCAAATGAGCAGTTCTTC. Its protein product is CASSLGTSGRSNEQFF.

The rearrangement links TRBV5-1 to TRBJ2-7; 10 bases are shared with TRBD1. Germline V gene sequence: CDR1 SGHRS, CDR2 YFSETQ. After removal of 0 bases from V and 4 bases from J, the junction contained 4 bases not matched to a gene. The CDR3 covers 15 residues. This CDR3 is CASSLADRGQYEQYF. Written as DNA, the CDR3 is TGCGCCAGCAGCTTGGCCGACAGGGGGCAATACGAGCAGTACTTC.

The rearrangement joins TRBV21-1 to TRBJ2-3; the D call in the table, TRBD1, was not verified against the DNA. TRBV21-1 counts as a pseudogene. The CDR3 runs 12 residues. The CDR3 DNA is TGTGCCAGCAGCAACAAAACAGATACGCAGTATTTT. This translates into CASSNKTDTQYF.